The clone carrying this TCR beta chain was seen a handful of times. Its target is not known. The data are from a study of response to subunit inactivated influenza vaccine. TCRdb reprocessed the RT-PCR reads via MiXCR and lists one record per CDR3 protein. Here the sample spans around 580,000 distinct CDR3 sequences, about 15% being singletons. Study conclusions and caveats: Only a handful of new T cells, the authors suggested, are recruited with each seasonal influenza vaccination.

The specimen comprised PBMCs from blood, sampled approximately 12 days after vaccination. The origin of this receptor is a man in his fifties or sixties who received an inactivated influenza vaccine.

CDR3 protein: CASSERGSYSNQPQHF. The CDR3 coding sequence is TGTGCCAGCAGTGAACGGGGATCATATAGCAATCAGCCCCAGCATTTT. The genes are TRBV6-1 and TRBJ1-5; the D is unclear. The germline gives CDR1 MNHNS, CDR2 SASEGT. This CDR3 has 16 residues. The germline V and J ends were trimmed by 2 bases and 0 bases, with 11 bases remaining between them.